This TCR beta chain emerged from a study of CD8 T cells in ankylosing spondylitis. TCRdb reprocessed the 5' RACE reads with MiXCR, giving one entry per CDR3 protein. The sample lists about 300,000 distinct CDR3 sequences, under 14% occurring once. This clonotype was seen more than once but under ten times. The V gene's germline CDR1 is SEHNR and CDR2 FQNEAQ (reference sequence). The CDR3 has 14 amino acids. Trimming took 4 bases from V and 6 from J, leaving 12 bases between them. This sequence joins TRBV7-9 and TRBJ2-2; D perhaps matches TRBD1 (5 bases). Sequencing was done on a sample of blood, either unsorted or a sorted T cell fraction (not recorded which). The source is a female donor with ankylosing spondylitis or in good health (not recorded which). CDR3 amino acids: CASSSDSRAGELFF. DNA of the CDR3: TGTGCCAGCAGCTCCGACAGCAGGGCCGGGGAGCTGTTTTTT.